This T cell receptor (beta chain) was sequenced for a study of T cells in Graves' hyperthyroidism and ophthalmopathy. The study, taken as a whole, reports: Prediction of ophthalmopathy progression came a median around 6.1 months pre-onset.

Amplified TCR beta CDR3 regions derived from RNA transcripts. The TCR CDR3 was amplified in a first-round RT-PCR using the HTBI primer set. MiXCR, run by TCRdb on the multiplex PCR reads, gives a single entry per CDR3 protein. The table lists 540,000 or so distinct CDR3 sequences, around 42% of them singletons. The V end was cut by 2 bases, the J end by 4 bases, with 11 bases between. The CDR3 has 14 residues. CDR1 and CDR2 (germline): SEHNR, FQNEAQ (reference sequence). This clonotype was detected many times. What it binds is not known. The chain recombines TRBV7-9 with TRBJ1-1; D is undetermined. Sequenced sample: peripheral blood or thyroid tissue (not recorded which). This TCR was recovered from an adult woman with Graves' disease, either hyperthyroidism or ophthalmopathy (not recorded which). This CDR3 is CASSLSQGRTEAFF. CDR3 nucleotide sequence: TGTGCCAGCAGCTTAAGTCAAGGGCGCACTGAAGCTTTCTTT.